These T cell receptor delta chains were read from a single sample in a study of gamma-delta chains in newborns, infants, children. TCRdb redid clone calling on the reads using CATT. The table has fewer than 9,500 delta-chain clones, 20% to 25% seen once. Material: blood. All receptors derive from a child who was a newborn, infant or young child, either healthy, febrile or measles-vaccinated (not recorded which). Both conserved end residues are part of each CDR3. The order of the fields is D gene, J gene, V gene, clone size, CDR3 protein, CDR3 DNA. D genes are given only for firm matches. Rows give clone size only sometimes, using once, few, many, or a class for an expanded clone.

>NA|TRDJ1|TRDV2|few
CACDPWEGRWDKLIF
TGTGCCTGTGACCCCTGGGAGGGGAGATGGGATAAACTCATCTTT
>NA|TRDJ1|TRDV2|few
CACDTVAKSLTLWDTDKLIF
TGTGCCTGTGACACCGTTGCCAAGTCTCTTACACTGTGGGATACCGATAAACTCATCTTT
>TRDD3|TRDJ2|TRDV2|few
CACDVLGDTTAQLFF
TGTGCCTGTGACGTACTGGGGGATACGACAGCACAACTCTTCTTT
>TRDD3|TRDJ1|TRDV2|NA
CACDTLGDTPPGTDKLIF
TGTGCCTGTGACACCCTGGGGGATACACCCCCGGGCACCGATAAACTCATCTTT
>TRDD3|TRDJ1|TRDV2|NA
CACGTVPTGGFLADKLIF
TGTGCCTGTGGCACCGTACCAACTGGGGGATTTTTAGCCGATAAACTCATCTTT
>TRDD3|TRDJ1|TRDV2|NA
CACDKLLGDGRTDKLIF
TGTGCCTGTGACAAACTACTGGGGGATGGGAGGACCGATAAACTCATCTTT
>NA|TRDJ1|TRDV2|medium-sized
CACDQLGTDTDKLIF
TGTGCCTGTGACCAATTGGGGACAGACACCGATAAACTCATCTTT
>TRDD3|TRDJ3|TRDV2|NA
CACDFLLGDTLSSWDTRQMFF
TGTGCCTGTGACTTCTTACTGGGGGATACCCTAAGCTCCTGGGACACCCGACAGATGTTTTTC
>NA|TRDJ3|TRDV2|NA
CASDTAWDSSWDIRQMFF
TGTGCCTCTGACACCGCTTGGGATAGCTCCTGGGACATCCGACAGATGTTTTTC
>TRDD3|TRDJ1|TRDV2|few
CACDTLERGGGFERADKLIF
TGTGCCTGTGACACCCTTGAGAGAGGTGGGGGATTCGAGCGGGCCGATAAACTCATCTTT
>TRDD3|TRDJ1|TRDV2|NA
CACDALLGDTPELIF
TGTGCCTGTGACGCGCTATTGGGGGATACCCCAGAGCTCATCTTT
>TRDD3|TRDJ3|TRDV2|few
CACDTGRTGGPSSWDTRQMFF
TGTGCCTGTGACACCGGGAGGACTGGGGGACCCAGCTCCTGGGACACCCGACAGATGTTTTTC
>TRDD3|TRDJ1|TRDV2|NA
CACDSLLGDTADKLIF
TGTGCCTGTGACTCCTTACTGGGGGATACGGCCGATAAACTCATCTTT
>NA|TRDJ1|TRDV2|NA
CACDSEDLRGTPDKLIF
TGCGCCTGTGACTCGGAGGACCTTCGGGGTACACCCGATAAACTCATCTTT
>TRDD3|TRDJ3|TRDV2|few
CACDTGGIRSWDTRQMFF
TGTGCCTGTGACACCGGGGGGATCCGCTCCTGGGACACCCGACAGATGTTTTTC
>TRDD3|TRDJ1|TRDV2|few
CACDRVLGDGNTNTDKLIF
TGTGCCTGTGATAGGGTACTGGGGGATGGAAACACCAACACCGATAAACTCATCTTT
>NA|TRDJ1|TRDV2|few
CACDTVGGHRNKLIF
TGTGCCTGTGACACCGTTGGGGGGCATAGGAATAAACTCATCTTT
>TRDD3|TRDJ1|TRDV2|NA
CACDEMGDTSGDKLIF
TGTGCCTGTGACGAGATGGGGGATACGTCGGGCGATAAACTCATCTTT
>TRDD3|TRDJ1|TRDV2|few
CACDIIVGYAGKDTDKLIF
TGTGCCTGTGACATCATAGTCGGATACGCGGGGAAGGACACCGATAAACTCATCTTT
>TRDD3|TRDJ1|TRDV2|few
CACDTVGDTQYTDKLIF
TGTGCCTGTGACACCGTGGGGGATACTCAGTACACCGATAAACTCATCTTT
>TRDD3|TRDJ1|TRDV2|NA
CACDTDRGIRRTDKLIF
TGTGCCTGTGACACCGACCGGGGGATACGGCGGACCGATAAACTCATCTTT
>TRDD3|TRDJ1|TRDV2|once
CACDILGDIQDTDKLIF
TGTGCCTGTGACATTCTGGGGGACATCCAGGACACCGATAAACTCATCTTT
>TRDD3|TRDJ1|TRDV1|NA
CALGGGEGIPRTVIFPYTDKLIF
TGTGCTCTTGGGGGCGGGGAGGGGATACCCCGAACCGTCATTTTTCCATACACCGATAAACTCATCTTT
>TRDD3|TRDJ1|TRDV2|medium-sized
CACDNLGVGDTFLIF
TGTGCCTGTGACAATCTTGGAGTGGGGGATACTTTTCTCATCTTT
>TRDD3|TRDJ3|TRDV2|few
CACDTVAPGDTPWDTRQMFF
TGTGCCTGTGACACTGTAGCCCCGGGGGATACGCCCTGGGACACCCGACAGATGTTTTTC
>TRDD3|TRDJ1|TRDV2|NA
CACDTVGTGGLRYTDKLIF
TGTGCCTGTGACACCGTTGGTACTGGGGGACTCCGGTACACCGATAAACTCATCTTT
>NA|TRDJ1|TRAV29/DV5|few
CAAGSFPMPGCKLIF
TGTGCAGCAGGCTCGTTCCCCATGCCCGGGTGCAAACTCATCTTT
>TRDD3|TRDJ1|TRDV2|NA
CACDVLGDRSDELIF
TGTGCCTGTGACGTACTGGGGGATCGGAGTGATGAACTCATCTTT
>TRDD3|TRDJ3|TRDV2|NA
CACDTAGFSVLGDTEDTRQMFF
TGTGCCTGTGACACCGCGGGTTTTTCCGTCCTGGGGGATACAGAGGACACCCGACAGATGTTTTTC
>NA|TRDJ1|TRDV2|few
CACTNLAGSQYTDKLIF
TGTGCCTGTACTAACCTAGCTGGGTCCCAGTACACCGATAAACTCATCTTT
>NA|TRDJ1|TRDV2|medium-sized
CACDAMRYTDKLIF
TGTGCCTGCGACGCTATGAGGTACACCGATAAACTCATCTTT
>TRDD3|TRDJ1|TRDV2|NA
CACDSLGDSDTDKLIF
TGTGCCTGTGACAGCCTGGGGGATTCTGACACCGATAAACTCATCTTT
>TRDD3|TRDJ1|TRDV2|few
CACDTGLGDNTDKLIF
TGTGCCTGTGACACCGGGTTGGGGGATAACACCGATAAACTCATCTTT
>NA|TRDJ1|TRDV1|few
CALGPSDGPSQFRPLVAPTDKLIF
TGTGCTCTTGGGCCTTCGGATGGGCCGTCCCAATTTCGCCCATTAGTCGCCCCTACCGATAAACTCATCTTT
>TRDD3|TRDJ1|TRDV2|NA
CACDTLGGYTDKLIF
TGTGCCTGTGACACTCTGGGGGGATACACCGATAAACTCATCTTT
>TRDD3|TRDJ1|TRDV2|NA
CACDTVTGGSTYTDKLIF
TGTGCCTGTGACACCGTTACTGGGGGATCTACATACACCGATAAACTCATCTTT
>NA|TRDJ1|TRDV2|NA
CACDTLALRDDKLIF
TGTGCCTGTGACACCCTCGCGCTGCGTGACGATAAACTCATCTTT
>TRDD3|TRDJ1|TRDV2|few
CACDTVGGYLDKLIF
TGTGCCTGTGACACCGTAGGGGGATACCTCGATAAACTCATCTTT
>TRDD3|TRDJ1|TRDV1|NA
CALGELRSYYWGIRKLIF
TGTGCTCTTGGGGAACTAAGGTCCTACTACTGGGGGATACGCAAACTCATCTTT
>NA|TRDJ1|TRDV2|NA
CACDTLGTARYTDKLIF
TGTGCCTGTGACACATTGGGGACCGCACGGTACACCGATAAACTCATCTTT
>TRDD3|TRDJ1|TRDV1|few
CALGEGGTWGPYWGTKVTDKLIF
TGTGCTCTTGGGGAAGGAGGGACCTGGGGACCGTACTGGGGGACGAAAGTTACCGATAAACTCATCTTT
>TRDD3|TRDJ1|TRDV2|NA
CACGALLGETYTDKLIF
TGTGCCTGTGGCGCCCTACTGGGGGAGACCTACACCGATAAACTCATCTTT
>TRDD3|TRDJ3|TRDV2|NA
CACDTGGYGSAWDTRQMFF
TGTGCCTGTGACACTGGGGGATACGGAAGCGCCTGGGACACCCGACAGATGTTTTTC
>TRDD3|TRDJ3|TRDV2|NA
CACDTATGGPASWDTRQMFF
TGTGCCTGTGACACCGCTACTGGGGGACCGGCCTCCTGGGACACCCGACAGATGTTTTTC
>TRDD3|TRDJ2|TRDV2|few
CACDTVLGDKTLTAQLFF
TGTGCCTGTGACACCGTACTGGGGGATAAAACTTTGACAGCACAACTCTTCTTT
>NA|TRDJ1|TRDV1|NA
CALGELARIPRGILSTDKLIF
TGTGCTCTTGGGGAACTAGCGCGGATCCCGAGGGGAATACTTTCCACCGATAAACTCATCTTT
>TRDD3|TRDJ1|TRDV2|medium-sized
CACDTITTGGYGDKLIF
TGTGCCTGTGACACCATAACTACTGGGGGATACGGCGATAAACTCATCTTT